Listed below are T cell receptor beta chains from one sample, sequenced in a study of T cells in Graves' hyperthyroidism and ophthalmopathy. TCRdb processed the multiplex PCR reads anew with MiXCR; each CDR3 protein has one entry. This sample yields a few hundred thousand distinct CDR3 sequences, of which around 14% are seen a single time; 6.5% to 8% belongs to the top ten. Source material: blood. Receptors were obtained from a woman aged 30 to 39 with Graves' hyperthyroidism. Both conserved end residues are part of each CDR3. The D gene is left open where the match is weak. Size tells how often a clone was seen (once, few, many) or the class of an expanded clone, and some rows leave it out.

>NA|many|TRBJ2-2|TRBV4-3
CASRHTGELFF
TGCGCCAGCAGACACACCGGGGAGCTGTTTTTT
>NA|many|TRBJ2-3|TRBV6-1
CASSEQPGGTDTQYF
TGTGCCAGCAGTGAGCAACCTGGGGGGACAGATACGCAGTATTTT
>NA|few|TRBJ2-7|TRBV9
CASSVIDEQYF
TGTGCCAGCAGCGTAATTGACGAGCAGTACTTC
>NA|NA|TRBJ2-7|TRBV6-5
CASSYGKGVYSYEQYF
TGTGCCAGCAGTTACGGGAAGGGCGTCTACTCCTACGAGCAGTACTTC
>NA|few|TRBJ2-1|TRBV24-1
CATSDLRVSYNEQFF
TGTGCCACCAGTGATTTGCGGGTGTCCTACAATGAGCAGTTCTTC
>TRBD2|many|TRBJ2-5|TRBV12-3/TRBV12-4
CASSSSGRVQETQYF
TGTGCCAGCAGTTCTAGCGGGAGGGTACAAGAGACCCAGTACTTC
>TRBD2|many|TRBJ2-3|TRBV28
CASSPYRGGAYTDTQYF
TGTGCCAGCAGTCCGTATCGCGGGGGGGCTTACACAGATACGCAGTATTTT
>NA|many|TRBJ2-7|TRBV2
CASAFSREQYF
TGTGCCAGCGCTTTCTCCCGCGAGCAGTACTTC
>TRBD2|few|TRBJ2-1|TRBV19
CASSIDSGLAGANEQFF
TGTGCCAGTAGTATCGACTCCGGACTAGCGGGAGCCAATGAGCAGTTCTTC
>TRBD1|many|TRBJ2-2|TRBV7-2
CASSGQGATGELFF
TGTGCCAGCAGCGGGCAGGGGGCCACCGGGGAGCTGTTTTTT
>NA|many|TRBJ2-7|TRBV7-2
CASSLVIAAPYEQYF
TGTGCCAGCAGCTTAGTTATAGCGGCCCCCTACGAGCAGTACTTC
>NA|few|TRBJ2-2|TRBV19
CASTRRIANTGELFF
TGTGCCAGTACCAGGAGGATTGCGAACACCGGGGAGCTGTTTTTT
>TRBD1|many|TRBJ2-7|TRBV6-1
CASRSNRGPYEQYF
TGTGCCAGCAGGAGTAACAGGGGACCCTACGAGCAGTACTTC
>NA|many|TRBJ2-7|TRBV28
CASSLSAFALFEATTYEQYF
TGTGCCAGCAGTTTGAGTGCGTTCGCTTTGTTTGAGGCTACCACCTACGAGCAGTACTTC
>NA|few|TRBJ2-2|TRBV6-1
CASTGQYTGELFF
TGTGCCAGCACCGGACAGTACACCGGGGAGCTGTTTTTT
>TRBD2|few|TRBJ2-7|TRBV28
CASSRGTRPEQYF
TGTGCCAGCAGCCGGGGGACTAGACCCGAGCAGTACTTC
>NA|NA|TRBJ1-1|TRBV12-3/TRBV12-4
CASSFWGGLIPTEAFF
TGTGCCAGCAGTTTTTGGGGGGGCTTAATTCCCACTGAAGCTTTCTTT
>TRBD1|many|TRBJ1-5|TRBV12-3/TRBV12-4
CASSIMGQGNQPQHF
TGTGCCAGCAGTATTATGGGACAGGGCAATCAGCCCCAGCATTTT
>NA|many|TRBJ1-1|TRBV6-2/TRBV6-3
CASSYSRGNTEAFF
TGTGCCAGCAGTTACTCGAGAGGGAACACTGAAGCTTTCTTT
>TRBD1|NA|TRBJ2-7|TRBV24-1
CATSQGAVYEQYF
TGTGCCACCTCTCAGGGGGCGGTCTACGAGCAGTACTTC
>NA|many|TRBJ2-2|TRBV18
CASSPAGLTGELFF
TGTGCCAGCTCACCAGCGGGCCTCACCGGGGAGCTGTTTTTT
>TRBD1|few|TRBJ2-6|TRBV7-3
CASSSRDSHEGGANVLTF
TGTGCCAGCAGCAGCCGGGACAGCCATGAGGGGGGGGCCAACGTCCTGACTTTC
>NA|many|TRBJ2-7|TRBV7-9
CASSLSEGGTARPYEQYF
TGTGCCAGCAGCTTATCTGAAGGGGGGACGGCTCGTCCCTACGAGCAGTACTTC
>NA|many|TRBJ2-3|TRBV20-1
CSAWEEGYTDTQYF
TGCAGTGCTTGGGAGGAGGGATACACAGATACGCAGTATTTT
>TRBD2|many|TRBJ2-5|TRBV11-2
CASSLGGLAAQETQYF
TGTGCCAGCAGCTTGGGAGGACTAGCGGCTCAAGAGACCCAGTACTTC
>NA|many|TRBJ1-4|TRBV6-2/TRBV6-3
CASRPTVEAKLFF
TGTGCCAGCAGACCGACAGTTGAGGCAAAACTGTTTTTT
>TRBD1|many|TRBJ2-7|TRBV7-3
CASSLLGTGLGEQYF
TGTGCCAGCAGCTTACTCGGGACAGGATTAGGCGAGCAGTACTTC
>TRBD1|many|TRBJ2-3|TRBV29-1
CSVGGTAKDTQYF
TGCAGCGTTGGTGGGACAGCGAAAGATACGCAGTATTTT
>NA|many|TRBJ1-4|TRBV3-1
CASSQGPGGGEKLFF
TGTGCCAGCAGCCAAGGCCCCGGGGGGGGTGAAAAACTGTTTTTT
>NA|few|TRBJ2-2|TRBV2
CASRRIEGDTGELFF
TGTGCCAGCAGACGGATAGAGGGGGACACCGGGGAGCTGTTTTTT
>TRBD1|few|TRBJ2-7|TRBV6-5
CASSYGFQGQGGVGQYF
TGTGCCAGCAGTTACGGGTTCCAAGGACAGGGTGGTGTGGGGCAGTACTTC
>TRBD2|NA|TRBJ2-1|TRBV20-1
CSAGDPSAASGRNEQFF
TGCAGTGCTGGAGACCCGTCCGCGGCTAGCGGGAGGAATGAGCAGTTCTTC